The source of this T cell receptor delta chain is a study of gamma-delta T cells after stem cell transplantation. With CATT, TCRdb re-called clones from the RT-PCR reads. The sample consists of about 1,300 delta-chain clones, about 15% of them appearing once. Note on this clone: Since a far larger clone is one base different, this is likely a read error.

The sequencing input was gamma-delta T cells. The sequence was obtained from a human donor. It is not recorded whose cells these are; they may come from a transplant donor.

Written as DNA, the CDR3 is TGTGCCCGTGACACCGTGGCCCAACACTGGGGGATAAGGTCCGATAAACTCATCTTT. Its protein is CARDTVAQHWGIRSDKLIF. The V call is TRDV2, the J call TRDJ1, with 11 positions matching TRDD3. Germline lookup yields CDR1 GEAIGNYY and CDR2 EKD. The CDR3 consists of 19 residues.